The rows below give T cell receptor beta chains drawn from one sample of a study of cytomegalovirus exposure and HLA in healthy donors. Measured with immunoSEQ multiplex PCR; TCRdb has only the in-frame clones, and not every one. The sample contains around 190,000 clones, 65% to 85% of which appear only once. Sequenced sample: PBMCs. These receptors were obtained from a woman aged 25 to 39 in good health and CMV-seronegative. Both conserved end residues are trimmed from each CDR3.

v_call cdr3_aa
TRBV4-1 ASSHRGGGNEKLF
TRBV29-1 SVDGTEAF
TRBV19 ASSITERGQPQH
TRBV30 AWSIGVDTDTQY
TRBV6-5 ASSWSRGTDTQY
TRBV10-3 AISESVSHYGYT
TRBV9 ASSARLAGGGEEQF
TRBV5-1 ASSLAGREYYGYT
TRBV5-8 ASSLELTGLALSEQY
TRBV19 ASAHQDSYEQY
TRBV6-4 ASSVAGGSNEQF
TRBV6-4 ASSAGHGYEQY
TRBV14 ASSLVQGGIGEQY
TRBV5-1 ASRSRQSSYEQY
TRBV6-4 ASSAGNYGYT
TRBV7-6 ASSGREGRIAAQY
TRBV7-2 ASSITGGGQPQH
TRBV9 ASSVAGSYYNEQF
TRBV5-1 ASSLIWGRDTEAF
TRBV7-9 ATNPYGRIAGELF